The T cell receptor (beta chain) described here comes from a study of Graves' ophthalmopathy and Graves' hyperthyroidism. This clonotype appeared a single time. CDR1 and CDR2 from the germline V gene are MNHEY and SVGEGT. V shed 2 bases, J shed 6 bases, and the junction held 23 bases outside the gene matches. The CDR3 totals 21 residues. RNA served as the template for amplifying TCR beta CDR3 regions. The authors performed first-round RT-PCR with HTBI primers and then a second-round multiplex PCR. TCRdb passed the multiplex PCR reads through MiXCR, listing each CDR3 protein once. Of hundreds of thousands of distinct CDR3 sequences listed, about a fifth were seen once; the top ten hold approximately 7%.

The receptor was isolated from a woman aged 18-29 years with stable Graves' hyperthyroidism. Some clones in this sample may be carry-over from other donors' samples. Sample: peripheral blood. The chain has TRBV6-2 or TRBV6-3 and TRBJ2-2, with 8 positions matching TRBD1. The CDR3 sequence is CASSYITRDRWSGPWSGELFF. DNA for the CDR3: TGTGCCAGCAGTTACATTACCCGGGACAGGTGGTCTGGGCCCTGGTCCGGGGAGCTGTTTTTT.